This paragraph covers one T cell receptor beta chain sequence. Its antigen remains undetermined. No quality values exist for individual bases; no much larger clone is one base distant. This entry is derived from a study of blood T cell repertoires in COVID-19 (dated by TCRdb to about 2020). Regarding the complete study: Samples covering the acute and convalescent phases of COVID-19 were provided by collaborators in the United States, Italy and Spain. The prospective study material was composed of cDNA or gDNA derived from T cells, B-cell-depleted T cells, or PBMCs. Deeply sampled blood TCRbeta repertoires from subjects exposed to, actively infected with, or recovered from COVID-19 were included in the dataset. The repertoires were made available in a free public database intended to serve as a resource for research on the immune response to SARS-CoV-2. The samples were drawn from two sources: the first 160 participants of the ongoing ImmuneRACE study, and 1,200 or so subjects contributed by 6 global collaborators. Sample metadata almost always included a de-identified subject ID, COVID-19 status, age in years and sex. HLA class I and class II types, where available, came from metadata supplied by the sample provider rather than from assay-based typing. Summary of the overall study and its limitations: Clinical and demographic metadata were provided uncurated, with the amount varying by source and participant.

The collaborating institutions used their own protocols to collect whole blood in K2EDTA tubes. Collaborator samples were shipped for TCRbeta analysis as frozen whole blood, isolated PBMCs, or DNA extracted from either sample type. The immunoSEQ Assay, a bias-controlled multiplex PCR, was used to amplify TCRbeta CDR3 regions from genomic DNA. On the study's bioinformatics: The number of nucleated cells in each sample was estimated from the amplification of reference gene primers within the assay. To quantify the absolute abundance of each unique TCRbeta CDR3 rearrangement, sequence reads were collapsed and filtered. For each sample, productive Simpson clonality was calculated as the square root of Simpson's diversity index across productive rearrangements. What TCRdb holds here is the immuneACCESS table cut down to in-frame rearrangements. Part of the clones is not present; checked against another copy, under half of the missing clones reflect an unresolved V gene, and the others are unexplained. Clone size and V and J calls were adopted from that table, with D and trimming inferred from the DNA. In all, the sample holds 200,000 to 250,000 clones, and about four fifths of those were seen once. The ten largest clones capture 3.6% of the sample.

This TCR came from a woman of 80 years or more with acute or convalescent COVID-19. The sample was peripheral blood.

The CDR3 in this case is CASSPTEEREFF. The nucleotide sequence is given as TGTGCCAGCAGTCCCACGGAAGAACGGGAATTCTTC. The receptor chain draws on TRBV6-2 or TRBV6-3 and TRBJ2-1; D gene: possibly TRBD2, on 5 matching bases. CDR1 is given as MNHEY and CDR2 as SVGEGT, both from the germline V gene. Relative to germline, V is 5 bases shorter and J is 16 bases shorter, with 18 bases between their ends. The CDR3 runs 12 residues from the cysteine to the phenylalanine. CDR3 DNA is the only sequence kept; it has 36 bases, read in frame from the first base.